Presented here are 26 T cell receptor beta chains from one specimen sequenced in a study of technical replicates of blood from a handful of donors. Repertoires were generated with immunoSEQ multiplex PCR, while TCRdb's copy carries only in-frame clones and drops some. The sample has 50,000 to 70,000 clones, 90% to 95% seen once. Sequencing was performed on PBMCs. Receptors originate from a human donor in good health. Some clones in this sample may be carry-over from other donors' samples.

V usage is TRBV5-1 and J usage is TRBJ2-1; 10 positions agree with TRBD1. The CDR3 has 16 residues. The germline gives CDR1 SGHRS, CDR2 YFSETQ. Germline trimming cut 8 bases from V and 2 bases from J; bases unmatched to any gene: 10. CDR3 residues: CASGNRDRGTYNEQFF. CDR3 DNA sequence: TGCGCCAGTGGGAACCGGGACAGGGGTACCTACAATGAGCAGTTCTTC.

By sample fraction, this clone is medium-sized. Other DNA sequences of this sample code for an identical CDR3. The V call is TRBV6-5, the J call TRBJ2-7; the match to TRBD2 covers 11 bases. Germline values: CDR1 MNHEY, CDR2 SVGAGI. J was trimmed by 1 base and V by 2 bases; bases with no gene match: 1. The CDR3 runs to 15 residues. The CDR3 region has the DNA TGTGCCAGCAGTTACACTAGCGGGAGTTCCTACGAGCAGTACTTC. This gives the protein CASSYTSGSSYEQYF.

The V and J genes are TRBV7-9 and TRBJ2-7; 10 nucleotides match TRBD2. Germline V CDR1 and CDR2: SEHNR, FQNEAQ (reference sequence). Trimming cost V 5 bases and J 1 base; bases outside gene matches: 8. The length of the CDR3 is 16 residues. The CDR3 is CASSRGSGGYSYEQYF. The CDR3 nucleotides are TGTGCCAGCAGCCGAGGTAGCGGGGGGTATTCCTACGAGCAGTACTTC.

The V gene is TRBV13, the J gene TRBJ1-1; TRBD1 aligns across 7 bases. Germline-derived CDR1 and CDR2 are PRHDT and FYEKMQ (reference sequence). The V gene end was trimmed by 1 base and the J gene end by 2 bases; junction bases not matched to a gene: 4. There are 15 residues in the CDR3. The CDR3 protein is CASSLEGDSNTEAFF. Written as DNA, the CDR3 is TGTGCCAGCAGCTTAGAAGGGGACAGTAACACTGAAGCTTTCTTT. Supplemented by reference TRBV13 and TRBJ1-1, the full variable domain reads AAGVIQSPRHLIKEKRETATLKCYPIPRHDTVYWYQQGPGQDPQFLISFYEKMQSDKGSIPDRFSAQQFSDYHSELNMSSLELGDSALYFCASSLEGDSNTEAFFGQGTRLTVV.

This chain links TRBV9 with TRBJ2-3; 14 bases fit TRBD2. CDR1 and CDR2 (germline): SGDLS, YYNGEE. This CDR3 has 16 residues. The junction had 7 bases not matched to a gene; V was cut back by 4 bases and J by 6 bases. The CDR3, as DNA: TGTGCCAGCAGCAAGGGACTAGCGGGGGCGGGGGATACGCAGTATTTT. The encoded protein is CASSKGLAGAGDTQYF.

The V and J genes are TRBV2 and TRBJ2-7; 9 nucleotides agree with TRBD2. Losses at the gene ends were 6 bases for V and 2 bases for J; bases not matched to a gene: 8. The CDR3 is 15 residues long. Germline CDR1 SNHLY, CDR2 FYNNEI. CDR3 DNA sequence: TGTGCCAGCAGCGCTGGACTAGCGAGGACCTACGAGCAGTACTTC. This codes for CASSAGLARTYEQYF.

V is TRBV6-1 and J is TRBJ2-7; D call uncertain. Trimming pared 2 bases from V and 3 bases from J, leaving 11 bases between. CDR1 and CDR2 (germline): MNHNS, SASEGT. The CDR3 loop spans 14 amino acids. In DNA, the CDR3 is TGTGCCAGCAGTGAACGTATAAAGAGCTACGAGCAGTACTTC. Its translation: CASSERIKSYEQYF.

The CDR3 coding sequence is TGTGCCAGCAGCCGGGGTGAGGGCCTGAATTCACCCCTCCACTTT. Residues: CASSRGEGLNSPLHF. The rearrangement uses TRBV6-6 and TRBJ1-6; D is unclear. V lost 6 bases to trimming and J lost 7 bases, with 16 bases between them. The CDR3 contains 15 residues. Per germline, CDR1 MNHNY and CDR2 SVGAGI (reference sequence).

This CDR3 is CASGFGTDNEKLFF. The CDR3 DNA sequence: TGTGCTAGTGGTTTCGGGACAGATAATGAAAAACTGTTTTTT. This chain links TRBV12-5 with TRBJ1-4, with 7 bases lining up with TRBD1. Germline CDR1 LGHNT, CDR2 FRNRAP. The CDR3 covers 14 residues. V lost 3 bases and J lost 4; bases outside the gene matches: 2.

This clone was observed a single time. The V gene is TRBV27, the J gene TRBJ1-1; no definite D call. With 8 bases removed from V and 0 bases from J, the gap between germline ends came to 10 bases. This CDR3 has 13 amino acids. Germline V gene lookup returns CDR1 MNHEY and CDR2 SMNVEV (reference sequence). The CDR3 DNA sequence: TGTGCCAGCGCCTCGTACATGAACACTGAAGCTTTCTTT. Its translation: CASASYMNTEAFF.

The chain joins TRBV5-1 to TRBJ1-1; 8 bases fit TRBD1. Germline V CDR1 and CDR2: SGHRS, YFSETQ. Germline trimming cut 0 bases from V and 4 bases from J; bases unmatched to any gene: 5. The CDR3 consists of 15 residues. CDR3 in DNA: TGCGCCAGCAGCTTGGACCAGGGGGCCTTCACTGAAGCTTTCTTT. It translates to CASSLDQGAFTEAFF.

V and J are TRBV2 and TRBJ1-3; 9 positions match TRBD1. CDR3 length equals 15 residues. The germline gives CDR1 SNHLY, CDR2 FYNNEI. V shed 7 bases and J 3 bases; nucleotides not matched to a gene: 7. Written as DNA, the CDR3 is TGTGCCAGCAAACAAGACAGGGGGTTTGGAAACACCATATATTTT. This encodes CASKQDRGFGNTIYF.

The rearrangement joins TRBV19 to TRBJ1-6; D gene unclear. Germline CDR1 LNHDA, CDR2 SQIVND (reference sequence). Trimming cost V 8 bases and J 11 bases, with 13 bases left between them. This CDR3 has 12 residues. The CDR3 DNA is TGTGCCAGTGGACTGAGGTTTCCACCCCTCCACTTT. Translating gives CASGLRFPPLHF.

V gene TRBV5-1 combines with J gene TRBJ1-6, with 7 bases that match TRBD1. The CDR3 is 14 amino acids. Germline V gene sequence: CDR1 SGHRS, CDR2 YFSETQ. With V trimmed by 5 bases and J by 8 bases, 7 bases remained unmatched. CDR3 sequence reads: CASRTTGKDSPLHF. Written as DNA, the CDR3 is TGCGCCAGCAGAACGACAGGGAAGGATTCACCCCTCCACTTT.

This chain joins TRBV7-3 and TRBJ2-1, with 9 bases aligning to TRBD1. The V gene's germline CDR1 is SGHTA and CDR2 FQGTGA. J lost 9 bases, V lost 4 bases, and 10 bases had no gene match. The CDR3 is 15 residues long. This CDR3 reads CASSSVGGQGFEQFF. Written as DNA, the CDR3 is TGTGCCAGCAGCTCCGTGGGGGGACAGGGATTTGAGCAGTTCTTC.

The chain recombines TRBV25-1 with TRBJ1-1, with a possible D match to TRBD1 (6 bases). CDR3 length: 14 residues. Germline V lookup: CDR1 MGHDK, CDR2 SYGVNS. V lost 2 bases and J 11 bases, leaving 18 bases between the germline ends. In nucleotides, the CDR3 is TGTGCCAGCAGTGAAGGGGGGGGCGCAAAGCGGGCTTTCTTT. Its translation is CASSEGGGAKRAFF.

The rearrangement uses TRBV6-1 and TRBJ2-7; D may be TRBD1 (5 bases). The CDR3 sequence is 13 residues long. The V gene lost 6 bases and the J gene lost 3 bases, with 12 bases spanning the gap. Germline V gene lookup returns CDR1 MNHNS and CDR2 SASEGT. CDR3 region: CASSFDRDYEQYF. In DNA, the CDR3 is TGTGCCAGCAGCTTCGACAGAGACTACGAGCAGTACTTC.

The CDR3 bases are TGTGCCAGCAGCCTTAAGATACAGGGGTTCGAGCAGTACTTC. It encodes CASSLKIQGFEQYF. The genes are TRBV7-2 and TRBJ2-7, with 7 bases lining up with TRBD1. Germline CDR1 reads SGHTA; CDR2 reads FQGNSA. J lost 6 bases, V lost 5 bases, and 10 bases had no gene match. This CDR3 contains 14 residues. The full variable domain, its missing parts supplied by reference TRBV7-2 and TRBJ2-7, is GAGVSQSPSNKVTEKGKDVELRCDPISGHTALYWYRQSLGQGLEFLIYFQGNSAPDKSGLPSDRFSAERTGGSVSTLTIQRTQQEDSAVYLCASSLKIQGFEQYFGPGTRLTVT.

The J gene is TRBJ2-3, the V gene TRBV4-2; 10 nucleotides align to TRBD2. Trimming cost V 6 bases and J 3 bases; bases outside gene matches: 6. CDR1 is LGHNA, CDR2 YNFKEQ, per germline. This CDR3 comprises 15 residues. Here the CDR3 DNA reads TGTGCCAGCAGGCTAGCGGGGGATCCAACAGATACGCAGTATTTT. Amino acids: CASRLAGDPTDTQYF.

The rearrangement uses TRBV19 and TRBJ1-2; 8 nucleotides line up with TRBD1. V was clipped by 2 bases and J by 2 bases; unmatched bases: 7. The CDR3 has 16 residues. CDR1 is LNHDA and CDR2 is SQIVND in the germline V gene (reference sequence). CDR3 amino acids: CASSITGGNMNYGYTF. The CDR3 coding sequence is TGTGCCAGTAGTATAACAGGGGGAAATATGAACTATGGCTACACCTTC. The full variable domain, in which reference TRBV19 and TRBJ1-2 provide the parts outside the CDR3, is DGGITQSPKYLFRKEGQNVTLSCEQNLNHDAMYWYRQDPGQGLRLIYYSQIVNDFQKGDIAEGYSVSREKKESFPLTVTSAQKNPTAFYLCASSITGGNMNYGYTFGSGTRLTVV.

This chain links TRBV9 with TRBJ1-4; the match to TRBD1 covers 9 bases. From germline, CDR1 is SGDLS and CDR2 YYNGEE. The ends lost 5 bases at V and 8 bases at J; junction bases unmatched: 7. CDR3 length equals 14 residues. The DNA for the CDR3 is TGTGCCAGCAGTGGGACAGGGAGTGCGGAAAAACTGTTTTTT. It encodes CASSGTGSAEKLFF.

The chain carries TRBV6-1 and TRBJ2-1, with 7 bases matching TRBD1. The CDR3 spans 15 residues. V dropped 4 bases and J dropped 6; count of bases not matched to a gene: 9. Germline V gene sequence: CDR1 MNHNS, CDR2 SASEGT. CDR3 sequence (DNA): TGTGCCAGCAGTGCCGACAGGGCAAAGACCAATGAGCAGTTCTTC. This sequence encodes CASSADRAKTNEQFF.

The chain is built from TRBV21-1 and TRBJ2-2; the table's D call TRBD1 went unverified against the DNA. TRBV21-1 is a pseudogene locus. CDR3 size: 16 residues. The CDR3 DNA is TGTGCCAGCAGAATGGGATACACAGGCTTGACCGGGGAGCTGTTTTTT. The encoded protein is CASRMGYTGLTGELFF.

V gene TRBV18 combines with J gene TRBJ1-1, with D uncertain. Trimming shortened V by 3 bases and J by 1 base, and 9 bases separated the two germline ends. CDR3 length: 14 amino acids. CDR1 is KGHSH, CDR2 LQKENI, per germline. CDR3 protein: CASSPLGRNTEAFF. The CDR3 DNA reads TGTGCCAGCTCACCTCTAGGAAGGAACACTGAAGCTTTCTTT.

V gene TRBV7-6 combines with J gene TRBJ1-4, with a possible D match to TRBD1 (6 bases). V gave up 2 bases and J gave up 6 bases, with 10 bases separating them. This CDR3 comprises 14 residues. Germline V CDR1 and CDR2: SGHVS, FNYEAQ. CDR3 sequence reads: CASSLLYRDEKLFF. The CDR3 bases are TGTGCCAGCAGCTTACTTTACAGGGATGAAAAACTGTTTTTT.

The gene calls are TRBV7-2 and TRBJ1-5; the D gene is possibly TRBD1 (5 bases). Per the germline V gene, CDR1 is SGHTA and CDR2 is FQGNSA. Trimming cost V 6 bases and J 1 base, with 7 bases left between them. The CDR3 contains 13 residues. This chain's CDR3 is CASSRQSNQPQHF. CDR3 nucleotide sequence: TGTGCCAGCAGTCGACAGAGCAATCAGCCCCAGCATTTT.